The next 14 T cell receptor beta chains were all read from a single sample in a study of CD8+ T cells in alopecia areata. As the sequencing template, cDNA was produced by extracting RNA and reverse transcribing it. Assay: immunoSEQ multiplex PCR; the TCRdb copy retains only in-frame clones and omits some. The data show fewer than 250,000 clones, about three fifths seen once. The sequencing used CD4+ T cells sorted from blood, collected at week 0. The source of these receptors is a human donor with alopecia areata.

This clone was detected ten times or more. The gene calls are TRBV30 and TRBJ1-5, with a weak D call TRBD1 (5 bases). CDR3 size: 15 residues. Germline V gene lookup returns CDR1 GTSNPN and CDR2 SVGIG (reference sequence). V was pared by 3 bases and J by 6 bases, with 18 bases between. The CDR3 here is CAWSPPGGSRQPQHF. CDR3 in DNA: TGTGCCTGGAGCCCACCCGGGGGGTCACGTCAGCCCCAGCATTTT. The complete variable domain, with remaining parts taken from reference TRBV30 and TRBJ1-5, reads SQTIHQWPATLVQPVGSPLSLECTVEGTSNPNLYWYRQAAGRGLQLLFYSVGIGQISSEVPQNLSASRPQDRQFILSSKKLLLSDSGFYLCAWSPPGGSRQPQHFGDGTRLSIL.

This clone was recorded a few times. This chain uses TRBV25-1 with TRBJ1-4; D unclear. V shed 2 bases and J shed 6 bases, with 16 bases lying between them. Germline lookup yields CDR1 MGHDK and CDR2 SYGVNS. The CDR3 sequence is 16 residues long. CDR3 amino acids: CASSEIELSRDEKLFF. The CDR3 DNA sequence: TGTGCCAGCAGTGAAATCGAGCTATCGAGGGATGAAAAACTGTTTTTT. The whole variable domain, filled in from reference TRBV25-1 and TRBJ1-4, reads EADIYQTPRYLVIGTGKKITLECSQTMGHDKMYWYQQDPGMELHLIHYSYGVNSTEKGDLSSESTVSRIRTEHFPLTLESARPSHTSQYLCASSEIELSRDEKLFFGSGTQLSVL.

The rearrangement links TRBV30 to TRBJ1-2; D gene ambiguous. This CDR3 is built from 15 residues. The V end was cut by 0 bases, the J end by 0 bases, with 11 bases between. Per the germline V gene, CDR1 is GTSNPN and CDR2 is SVGIG (reference sequence). The CDR3 loop is CAWSVRFVSNYGYTF. The CDR3 nucleotides are TGTGCCTGGAGTGTACGATTCGTTTCTAACTATGGCTACACCTTC.

This clone has just one count. This sequence joins TRBV4-1 and TRBJ2-5; TRBD2 might be the D (5 bases). V was pared by 1 base and J by 4 bases, with 16 bases between. The CDR3 is 16 residues long. The germline V gene has CDR1 MGHRA and CDR2 YSYEKL. CDR3 in amino acids: CASSQGYGKAGETQYF. The CDR3 DNA follows: TGCGCCAGCAGCCAAGGTTACGGGAAGGCTGGAGAGACCCAGTACTTC.

The chain joins TRBV7-2 to TRBJ2-1; D call uncertain. The CDR3 runs to 12 residues. Per germline, CDR1 SGHTA and CDR2 FQGNSA. Trimming left V 1 base short and J 9 bases short, with 7 bases between. The CDR3: CASSLGALEQFF. CDR3 nucleotides: TGTGCCAGCAGCTTAGGCGCCCTTGAGCAGTTCTTC.

This clone showed up just a few times. V gene TRBV2 combines with J gene TRBJ1-2, with 9 bases lining up with TRBD1. Germline-derived CDR1 and CDR2 are SNHLY and FYNNEI. The V and J ends lost 6 bases and 0 bases, in that order; junction bases with no gene match: 2. The CDR3 spans 14 residues. The CDR3 is CASRGQGPNYGYTF. CDR3 sequence (DNA): TGTGCCAGCAGGGGACAGGGACCTAACTATGGCTACACCTTC.

The V call is TRBV19, the J call TRBJ1-2; D possibly corresponds to TRBD1 (5 bases). CDR1 is LNHDA and CDR2 is SQIVND in the germline V gene (reference sequence). The CDR3 is 14 amino acids. V was pared by 5 bases and J by 1 base, with 11 bases between. The CDR3 region has the DNA TGTGCCAGTAGTCCGAGACAGCGTAACTATGGCTACACCTTC. It codes for CASSPRQRNYGYTF.

This chain joins TRBV4-2 and TRBJ2-5; D perhaps matches TRBD1 (6 bases). Trimming left V 1 base short and J 5 bases short, with 17 bases between. From germline, CDR1 is LGHNA and CDR2 YNFKEQ. The CDR3 is 16 residues long. The CDR3 region is CASSQVMAEQGETQYF. The CDR3 bases are TGTGCCAGCAGCCAAGTTATGGCGGAGCAGGGGGAGACCCAGTACTTC.

The gene calls are TRBV5-1 and TRBJ2-7; D might be TRBD2 (6 bases). The germline V gene encodes CDR1 SGHRS and CDR2 YFSETQ. Trimming took off 0 bases at V and 3 bases at J, with 16 bases between the two ends. The CDR3 sequence is 16 residues long. CDR3: CASSLAHLPSDYEQYF. In nucleotides, the CDR3 is TGCGCCAGCAGCTTGGCCCATCTGCCTAGCGACTACGAGCAGTACTTC.

This clone has more than one count but fewer than ten. The sample holds other DNA sequences that translate to the same CDR3. The V and J genes are TRBV5-5 and TRBJ1-5; D remains unclear. The CDR3 consists of 13 residues. V was trimmed by 4 bases and J by 1 base, leaving 6 bases between them. The V gene's germline CDR1 is SGHKS and CDR2 YYEKEE (reference sequence). The CDR3 here is CASSLDSNQPQHF. In nucleotides, the CDR3 is TGTGCCAGCAGCCTTGACAGCAATCAGCCCCAGCATTTT.

This sequence joins TRBV6-6 and TRBJ1-1; no clear D gene. CDR1 and CDR2 from the germline V gene are MNHNY and SVGAGI (reference sequence). This CDR3 comprises 14 residues. Trimming removed 7 bases from V and 6 bases from J, with 18 bases in between. The DNA for the CDR3 is TGTGCCAGCACCCGGATCGGGTATCGGGCTGAAGCTTTCTTT. Amino acids: CASTRIGYRAEAFF.

The rearrangement links TRBV27 to TRBJ2-7; TRBD1 might be the D (5 bases). Trimming stripped 5 bases from V and 2 bases from J, with 13 bases between. CDR1 MNHEY and CDR2 SMNVEV come from the germline V gene (reference sequence). This CDR3 spans 14 amino acids. The CDR3 sequence: CASSTAAGPYEQYF. DNA of the CDR3: TGTGCCAGCAGTACCGCGGCAGGGCCCTACGAGCAGTACTTC.

J is TRBJ2-7 and V is TRBV9, with 7 bases fitting TRBD1. V dropped 3 bases and J dropped 3; count of bases not matched to a gene: 12. CDR3 length: 16 amino acids. In germline, CDR1 is SGDLS, CDR2 YYNGEE. CDR3 bases: TGTGCCAGCAGCGACGAACGAGGGGGCATCGGCTACGAGCAGTACTTC. The encoded protein is CASSDERGGIGYEQYF.

This clone turned up a few times. The chain links TRBV25-1 to TRBJ1-1; D is uncertain. The CDR3 spans 12 residues. The V gene's germline CDR1 is MGHDK and CDR2 SYGVNS. Trimming left V 9 bases short and J 2 bases short, with 10 bases between. CDR3 sequence (DNA): TGTGCCAGTAGGCGGGGAAACACTGAAGCTTTCTTT. Amino acid sequence: CASRRGNTEAFF.